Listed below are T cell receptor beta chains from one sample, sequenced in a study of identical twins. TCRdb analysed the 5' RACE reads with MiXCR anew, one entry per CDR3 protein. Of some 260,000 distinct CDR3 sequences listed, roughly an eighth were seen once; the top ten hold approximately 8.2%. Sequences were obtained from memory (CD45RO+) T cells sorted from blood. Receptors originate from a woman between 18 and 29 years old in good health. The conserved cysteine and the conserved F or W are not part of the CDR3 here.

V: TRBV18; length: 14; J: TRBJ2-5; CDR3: ASSPRDRGMEETQY
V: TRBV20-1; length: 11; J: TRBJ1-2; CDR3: SGGLGANYGYT
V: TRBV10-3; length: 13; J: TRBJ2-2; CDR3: AISAVGQTTGELF
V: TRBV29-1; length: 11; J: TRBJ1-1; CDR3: SVVENMNTEAF
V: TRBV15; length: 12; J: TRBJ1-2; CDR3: ATSRDRANYGYT
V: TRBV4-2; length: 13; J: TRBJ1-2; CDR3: ASSQATPTNYGYT
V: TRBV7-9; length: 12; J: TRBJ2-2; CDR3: ASSLINLGGELF
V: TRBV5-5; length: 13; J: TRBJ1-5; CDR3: ASSWTGGPDQPQH
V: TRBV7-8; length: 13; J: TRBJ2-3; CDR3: ASSLVRRAVDTQY
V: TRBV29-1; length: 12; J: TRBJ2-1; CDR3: SVEDSDSYNEQF
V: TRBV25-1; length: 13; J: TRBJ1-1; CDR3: ASKPGGGRNTEAF
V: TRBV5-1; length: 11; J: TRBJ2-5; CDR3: ASSPGPGETQY
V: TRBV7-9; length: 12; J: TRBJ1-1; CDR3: ASRLDNSNTEAF
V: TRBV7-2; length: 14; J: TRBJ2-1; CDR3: ASSPRLAGGNNEQF
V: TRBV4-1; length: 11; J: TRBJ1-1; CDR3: ASKLGGNTEAF
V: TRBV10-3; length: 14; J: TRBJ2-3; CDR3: AISGAGGQVRDTQY